Reported below is one T cell receptor beta chain. The antigen is undetermined. With a J-beta primer mix and a sample-barcoded 5' primer, a second PCR ran roughly 6 to 12 cycles. Each cDNA molecule, via a template-switch adaptor with 12 random nucleotides, was tagged. One entry per CDR3 protein results from TCRdb running MiXCR on the 5' RACE reads. Here the sample spans around 710,000 distinct CDR3 sequences, around 46% being singletons. The sample originates from a study of blood T cells in healthy people across ages. On the study more broadly: Template switching picked up about one barcoded beta molecule for each two T cells.

Study findings and constraints: Shifts in expanded clonotypes may have been confounded by donor CMV status, which was unknown.

Trimming took off 2 bases at V and 5 bases at J, with 8 bases between the two ends. Germline CDR1 reads MNHEY; CDR2 reads SVGAGI. This CDR3 has 13 residues. The TCR comes from a woman aged 60-75 years in good health. This rearrangement joins TRBV6-5 to TRBJ2-3; D unresolved. What was sequenced was blood. CDR3 sequence (DNA): TGTGCCAGCAGTTACCGCCTACGAGATACGCAGTATTTT. This gives the protein CASSYRLRDTQYF.